The clone carrying this T cell receptor beta chain was found many times. Its antigen is currently unknown. The second PCR ran about 7 to 12 cycles with a sample-barcoded 5' primer and J-beta primers. Every single cDNA molecule received a tag from a template-switch adaptor with 12 random nucleotides. From the 5' RACE reads, TCRdb called clonotypes with MiXCR, one entry per CDR3 protein. This table has hundreds of thousands of distinct CDR3 sequences, 25% to 35% appearing once. The data were obtained in a study of blood T cells in healthy people across ages. Study outcomes and limitations: Researchers judged that diversity estimates from one million T cells fell short of true values.

CDR3 length: 15 residues. Germline V lookup: CDR1 MNHEY, CDR2 SVGEGT. The germline V and J ends were trimmed by 6 bases and 1 base, with 14 bases remaining between them. The TCR sequence derives from a woman of 80 years or more in good health. V and J are TRBV6-2 or TRBV6-3 and TRBJ2-3; D might be TRBD2 (7 bases). Sequencing input: blood. The CDR3 DNA reads as TGTGCCAGCAGAGCTCCGGGGGGCCGCACAGATACGCAGTATTTT. This sequence encodes CASRAPGGRTDTQYF.